The next 17 T cell receptor beta chains were all read from a single sample in a study of early T cells in non-severe SARS-CoV-2 infection. One entry per CDR3 protein, called by TCRdb with MiXCR from the 5' RACE reads. In the table there are some 66,000 distinct CDR3 sequences, 13% of which are singletons. Material: whole blood. These TCRs come from an adult who was a healthcare worker with PCR-confirmed SARS-CoV-2 infection or an uninfected control (not recorded which).

The V gene is TRBV6-1, the J gene TRBJ2-2; 7 bases line up with TRBD2. The CDR3 is 15 amino acids. V lost 3 bases and J lost 5; bases outside the gene matches: 6. The germline gives CDR1 MNHNS, CDR2 SASEGT. The CDR3 DNA sequence: TGTGCCAGCAGTGATGGACTAGTTAAGACCGGGGAGCTGTTTTTT. This translates into CASSDGLVKTGELFF.

This clonotype was counted between two and nine times. The genes are TRBV10-3 and TRBJ2-3; no reliable D call. V lost 2 bases and J lost 0, with 3 bases in between. The CDR3 runs 13 residues. Germline lookup yields CDR1 ENHRY and CDR2 SYGVKD. CDR3: CAISERSTDTQYF. The CDR3 bases are TGTGCCATCAGTGAGAGGAGCACAGATACGCAGTATTTT.

This clonotype was counted many times. Here the CDR3 reads CASSYSGLANEQFF. The CDR3 nucleotides read TGTGCCAGCAGTTACTCGGGACTAGCGAATGAGCAGTTCTTC. The chain employs TRBV6-2 or TRBV6-3 and TRBJ2-1, with 10 bases identical to TRBD2. Germline V gene sequence: CDR1 MNHEY, CDR2 SVGEGT. V dropped 0 bases and J dropped 7; count of bases not matched to a gene: 0. CDR3 length: 14 amino acids.

This clonotype came up many times. The rearrangement uses TRBV18 and TRBJ2-1; D may be TRBD1 (7 bases). The ends were cut back, 6 bases at V and 8 bases at J, with 17 bases in the middle. Germline loops: CDR1 KGHSH, CDR2 LQKENI. The CDR3 has 14 amino acids. CDR3 in amino acids: CASSPETGRYEQFF. The DNA of the CDR3 is TGTGCCAGCTCCCCTGAGACAGGGAGGTATGAGCAGTTCTTC.

This clonotype was recorded at least ten times. The genes are TRBV7-9 and TRBJ2-2; 9 bases fit TRBD1. Germline V gene sequence: CDR1 SEHNR, CDR2 FQNEAQ (reference sequence). This CDR3 spans 16 amino acids. The trim removed 3 bases at V and 6 bases at J, leaving 8 bases unmatched. In nucleotides, the CDR3 is TGTGCCAGCAGCTTTGGACAGGGGTATAATGCCGGGGAGCTGTTTTTT. Encoded protein: CASSFGQGYNAGELFF.

The V and J genes are TRBV29-1 and TRBJ2-5; D ambiguous. Trimming took 4 bases from V and 5 from J, leaving 14 bases between them. The CDR3 extends over 13 amino acids. The V gene's germline CDR1 is SQVTM and CDR2 ANQGSEA. CDR3: CSVVKGTIETQYF. In DNA, the CDR3 is TGCAGCGTTGTAAAGGGAACCATCGAGACCCAGTACTTC.

This clonotype was seen more than once but under ten times. V and J are TRBV7-2 and TRBJ2-3, with a possible D match to TRBD1 (5 bases). The V and J ends lost 0 bases and 1 base respectively, with 8 bases between them. The length of the CDR3 is 15 residues. Per germline, CDR1 SGHTA and CDR2 FQGNSA. Here the CDR3 reads CASSLAWGGTDTQYF. The CDR3 region has the DNA TGTGCCAGCAGCTTAGCTTGGGGCGGCACAGATACGCAGTATTTT.

This clonotype showed up just a few times. This rearrangement joins TRBV20-1 to TRBJ2-1; TRBD2 matches at 11 bases. The junction had 11 bases not matched to a gene; V was cut back by 4 bases and J by 0 bases. The CDR3 is made up of 18 amino acids. CDR1 and CDR2 (germline): DFQATT, SNEGSKA (reference sequence). The CDR3 DNA is TGCAGTGCTATTGGCGGGGGACTAGCGGAAAGCTCCTACAATGAGCAGTTCTTC. Its translation is CSAIGGGLAESSYNEQFF.

The V gene is TRBV7-9, the J gene TRBJ2-6, with TRBD2 identical over 11 bases. J was trimmed by 12 bases and V by 1 base; bases with no gene match: 5. Germline CDR1 and CDR2: SEHNR and FQNEAQ (reference sequence). This CDR3 is built from 15 residues. The CDR3 is CASSLGLAGGIVLTF. The CDR3 nucleotides read TGTGCCAGCAGCTTAGGGCTAGCGGGAGGTATCGTCCTGACTTTC.

This clonotype has only a few counts. This chain connects TRBV5-4 to TRBJ2-5, with 7 bases that match TRBD2. Trimming cost V 2 bases and J 4 bases; bases outside gene matches: 5. CDR3 length equals 14 residues. Germline V gene data show CDR1 as SGHNT and CDR2 as YYREEE (reference sequence). The CDR3 spells CASSLDSGIETQYF. CDR3 nucleotides: TGTGCCAGCAGCTTAGACAGCGGGATAGAGACCCAGTACTTC.

The table lists this clonotype with many counts. The V gene is TRBV11-3, the J gene TRBJ1-6; no definite D call. Germline V CDR1 and CDR2: SGHNT, YENEEA. Trimming cost V 2 bases and J 12 bases, with 8 bases left between them. CDR3 length equals 12 residues. The chain's CDR3 is CASSLLGGPLHF. As DNA, the CDR3 is TGTGCCAGCAGCTTATTGGGAGGACCCCTCCACTTT.

V usage is TRBV29-1 and J usage is TRBJ1-3; maybe TRBD1 (6 bases). CDR1 and CDR2 from the germline V gene are SQVTM and ANQGSEA. This CDR3 has 16 amino acids. Trimming pared 4 bases from V and 0 bases from J, leaving 16 bases between. CDR3 bases: TGCAGCGTTGCGGAAGGCAGGGGATACTCTGGAAACACCATATATTTT. Its translation is CSVAEGRGYSGNTIYF.

This clonotype was recorded many times. The chain joins TRBV7-9 to TRBJ2-7; D may correspond to TRBD1 or TRBD2 (5 bases each). The germline V gene has CDR1 SEHNR and CDR2 FQNEAQ (reference sequence). V dropped 4 bases and J dropped 2 bases, with 9 bases sitting between them. CDR3 length equals 13 residues. CDR3 nucleotides: TGTGCCAGCAGCTCGGGACCACCCTACGAGCAGTACTTC. Encoded protein: CASSSGPPYEQYF.

This clonotype was recorded many times. The chain couples TRBV12-3 or TRBV12-4 to TRBJ2-7; maybe TRBD1 (5 bases). This CDR3 has 14 amino acids. V lost 3 bases to trimming and J lost 6 bases, with 15 bases between them. The CDR3 region is CASSFTLRGSEQYF. The CDR3 DNA follows: TGTGCCAGCAGTTTTACACTAAGGGGTTCCGAGCAGTACTTC.

In this sample, this clonotype turned up many times. This CDR3 is CSARVTGREQYF. The CDR3 DNA sequence: TGCAGTGCTAGGGTGACTGGGCGCGAGCAGTACTTC. The V call is TRBV20-1, the J call TRBJ2-7; D remains ambiguous. The CDR3 spans 12 residues. CDR1 is DFQATT, CDR2 SNEGSKA, per germline (reference sequence). V was pared by 3 bases and J by 6 bases, with 12 bases between.

The V call is TRBV7-3, the J call TRBJ2-7; 9 nucleotides align to TRBD2. The CDR3 sequence is 13 residues long. The germline V gene encodes CDR1 SGHTA and CDR2 FQGTGA. Trimming removed 8 bases from V and 2 bases from J; junction bases left unmatched: 4. CDR3 DNA sequence: TGTGCCAGCTCCAGCGGGAGGCCCTACGAGCAGTACTTC. It codes for CASSSGRPYEQYF.

Ten or more counts support this clonotype. This rearrangement joins TRBV6-4 to TRBJ2-3; the match to TRBD1 covers 7 bases. Per the germline V gene, CDR1 is MRHNA and CDR2 is SNTAGT. This CDR3 comprises 14 residues. Unmatched junction bases numbered 4, after V lost 1 base and J lost 6 bases. In DNA, the CDR3 is TGTGCCAGCAGTGACTACAGGGGTTCCGATACGCAGTATTTT. It yields the protein CASSDYRGSDTQYF.